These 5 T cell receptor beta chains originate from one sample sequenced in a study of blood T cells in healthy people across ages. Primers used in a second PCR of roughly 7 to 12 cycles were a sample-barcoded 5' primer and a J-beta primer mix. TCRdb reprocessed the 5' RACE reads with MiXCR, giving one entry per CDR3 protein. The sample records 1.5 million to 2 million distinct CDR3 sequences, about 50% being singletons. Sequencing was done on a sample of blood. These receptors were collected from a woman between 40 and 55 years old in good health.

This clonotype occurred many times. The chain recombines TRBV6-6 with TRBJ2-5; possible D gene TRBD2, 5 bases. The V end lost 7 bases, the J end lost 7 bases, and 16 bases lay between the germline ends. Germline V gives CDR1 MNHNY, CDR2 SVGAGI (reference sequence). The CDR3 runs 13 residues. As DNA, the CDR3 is TGTGCCAGCACCGAGGGAACAGTCGGGACCCAGTACTTC. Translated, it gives CASTEGTVGTQYF.

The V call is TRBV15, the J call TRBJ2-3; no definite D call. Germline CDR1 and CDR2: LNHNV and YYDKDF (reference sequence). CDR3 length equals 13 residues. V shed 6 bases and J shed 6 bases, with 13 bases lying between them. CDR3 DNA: TGTGCCACCAGGGGCCGGGTGATCGATACGCAGTATTTT. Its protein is CATRGRVIDTQYF.

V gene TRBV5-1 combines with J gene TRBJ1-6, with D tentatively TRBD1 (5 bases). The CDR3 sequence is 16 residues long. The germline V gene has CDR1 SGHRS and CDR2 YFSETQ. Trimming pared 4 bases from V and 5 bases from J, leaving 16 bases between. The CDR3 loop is CASSLGAIGDNSPLHF. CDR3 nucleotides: TGCGCCAGCAGCCTGGGAGCGATAGGGGATAATTCACCCCTCCACTTT.

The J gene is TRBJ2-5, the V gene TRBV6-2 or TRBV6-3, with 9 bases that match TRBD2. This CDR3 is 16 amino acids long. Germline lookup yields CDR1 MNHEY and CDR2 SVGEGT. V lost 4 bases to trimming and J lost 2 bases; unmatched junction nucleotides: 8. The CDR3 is CASSSGGGAGQETQYF. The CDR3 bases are TGTGCCAGCAGTTCTGGCGGGGGGGCCGGGCAAGAGACCCAGTACTTC.

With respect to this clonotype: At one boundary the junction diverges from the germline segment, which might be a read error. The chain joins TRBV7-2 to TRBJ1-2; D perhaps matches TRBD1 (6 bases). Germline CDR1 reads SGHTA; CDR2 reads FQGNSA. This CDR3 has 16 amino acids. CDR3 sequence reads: CASSLMGGPTNYGCTF. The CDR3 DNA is TGTGCCAGCAGCTTGATGGGGGGCCCTACTAACTATGGCTGCACCTTC. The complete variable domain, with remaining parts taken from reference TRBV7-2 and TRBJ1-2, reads GAGVSQSPSNKVTEKGKDVELRCDPISGHTALYWYRQSLGQGLEFLIYFQGNSAPDKSGLPSDRFSAERTGGSVSTLTIQRTQQEDSAVYLCASSLMGGPTNYGCTFGSGTRLTVV.